Following are 22 T cell receptor beta chains from one sample sequenced in a study of cytomegalovirus exposure and HLA in healthy donors. Both 60 Vbeta primers and 13 Jbeta primers went into the PCR. Clones were sequenced by immunoSEQ multiplex PCR, and TCRdb holds only the in-frame ones, with some missing. The sample lists about 88,000 clones; just under 90% were seen once. The sequencing sample was made of PBMCs. Every receptor here comes from a man aged 18 to 29 in good health and CMV-seronegative.

In its sample, this clone was seen a few times. The chain recombines TRBV18 with TRBJ2-3, with 10 bases that match TRBD1. Unmatched junction bases numbered 5, after V lost 4 bases and J lost 1 base. The length of the CDR3 is 16 residues. Germline V gene data show CDR1 as KGHSH and CDR2 as LQKENI. DNA of the CDR3: TGTGCCAGCTCACTGCGGGACAGGGGACGCACAGATACGCAGTATTTT. Its protein product is CASSLRDRGRTDTQYF.

This clone appeared once. The chain couples TRBV19 to TRBJ2-1; D call uncertain. This CDR3 is 15 amino acids long. With 3 bases removed from V and 4 bases from J, the gap between germline ends came to 13 bases. Germline CDR1 and CDR2: LNHDA and SQIVND (reference sequence). CDR3: CASSMGRFIYNEQFF. In nucleotides, the CDR3 is TGTGCCAGTAGTATGGGCAGGTTTATTTACAATGAGCAGTTCTTC.

V usage is TRBV4-1 and J usage is TRBJ2-1; TRBD1 matches 11 bases. Germline trimming cut 1 base from V and 6 bases from J; bases unmatched to any gene: 5. CDR3 length: 16 residues. Germline lookup yields CDR1 MGHRA and CDR2 YSYEKL. CDR3 amino acids: CASSQGRTGGFNEQFF. CDR3 nucleotides: TGCGCCAGCAGCCAAGGTCGGACAGGGGGCTTCAATGAGCAGTTCTTC.

The V gene is TRBV28, the J gene TRBJ2-2; TRBD2 might be the D (6 bases). V was clipped by 6 bases and J by 4 bases, with 18 bases between them. CDR1 MDHEN and CDR2 SYDVKM come from the germline V gene. The CDR3 length is 16 residues. The CDR3 loop reads CASSGGGAEGTGELFF. In DNA, the CDR3 is TGTGCCAGCAGCGGAGGAGGGGCTGAGGGCACCGGGGAGCTGTTTTTT.

V and J are TRBV7-3 and TRBJ2-1, with D maybe TRBD2 (5 bases). The germline CDR1 and CDR2 sequences are SGHTA and FQGTGA. The CDR3 spans 15 residues. V shed 2 bases and J shed 5 bases, with 13 bases lying between them. The CDR3 nucleotides read TGTGCCAGCAGCTTAGGACTCCCAGGCCACAATGAGCAGTTCTTC. It is translated as CASSLGLPGHNEQFF. Together with reference TRBV7-3 and TRBJ2-1, the CDR3 gives the full variable domain: GAGVSQTPSNKVTEKGKYVELRCDPISGHTALYWYRQSLGQGPEFLIYFQGTGAADDSGLPNDRFFAVRPEGSVSTLKIQRTERGDSAVYLCASSLGLPGHNEQFFGPGTRLTVL.

V usage is TRBV6-6 and J usage is TRBJ2-7; TRBD2 agrees at 9 bases. The CDR3 totals 13 residues. The V and J ends lost 8 bases and 3 bases, in that order; junction bases with no gene match: 5. Germline V CDR1 and CDR2: MNHNY, SVGAGI (reference sequence). As DNA, the CDR3 is TGTGCCAGCCTCCGGACTAGCGACTACGAGCAGTACTTC. This translates into CASLRTSDYEQYF.

The chain uses TRBV11-2 and TRBJ2-3; perhaps TRBD2 as D (6 bases). The germline V gene encodes CDR1 SGHAT and CDR2 FQNNGV. Trimming removed 2 bases at V and 4 bases at J, with 13 bases between. The CDR3 spans 15 residues. CDR3 DNA: TGTGCCAGCAGCTTAATCCTCTCGGGAGCAGATACGCAGTATTTT. It encodes CASSLILSGADTQYF.

This chain connects TRBV7-2 to TRBJ2-7; 13 nucleotides line up with TRBD2. There are 17 residues in the CDR3. Germline CDR1 reads SGHTA; CDR2 reads FQGNSA. Trimming removed 5 bases from V and 3 bases from J; junction bases left unmatched: 10. The CDR3 sequence: CASSTGTSGIQIYEQYF. The CDR3 DNA follows: TGTGCCAGCAGCACCGGGACTAGCGGGATCCAGATCTACGAGCAGTACTTC.

V is TRBV10-3 and J is TRBJ2-1; TRBD1 agrees at 10 bases. Germline V gene sequence: CDR1 ENHRY, CDR2 SYGVKD. The CDR3 is made up of 15 amino acids. V shed 2 bases, J shed 5 bases, and the junction held 3 bases outside the gene matches. This CDR3 reads CAISERQGANNEQFF. The CDR3 nucleotides read TGTGCCATCAGTGAGCGACAGGGGGCTAACAATGAGCAGTTCTTC.

V usage is TRBV9 and J usage is TRBJ2-7; TRBD1 aligns across 7 bases. The germline gives CDR1 SGDLS, CDR2 YYNGEE. This CDR3 has 16 amino acids. The ends lost 3 bases at V and 6 bases at J; junction bases unmatched: 15. CDR3 sequence: CASSARQGISPSEQYF. The CDR3 DNA sequence: TGTGCCAGCAGCGCCAGACAGGGAATTTCTCCAAGCGAGCAGTACTTC.

The rearrangement joins TRBV5-4 to TRBJ2-2; maybe TRBD2 (5 bases). Germline-derived CDR1 and CDR2 are SGHNT and YYREEE (reference sequence). V gave up 1 base and J gave up 5 bases, with 9 bases separating them. This CDR3 has 14 residues. The CDR3 sequence: CASSLIGETGELFF. CDR3 in DNA: TGTGCCAGCAGCTTGATCGGGGAAACCGGGGAGCTGTTTTTT.

The chain links TRBV4-1 to TRBJ2-1; tentatively, D is TRBD1 (6 bases). Germline lookup yields CDR1 MGHRA and CDR2 YSYEKL. CDR3 length: 14 amino acids. Deletions cut 1 base from V and 9 bases from J, with 13 bases between. CDR3 amino acids: CASSQVGGLGEQFF. For the CDR3, the DNA is TGCGCCAGCAGCCAAGTTGGGGGCCTGGGTGAGCAGTTCTTC.

V gene TRBV4-3 combines with J gene TRBJ1-6, with D possibly TRBD1 on 6 matching bases. The V and J ends lost 4 bases and 9 bases respectively, with 10 bases between them. Germline values: CDR1 LGHNA, CDR2 YSLEER. The CDR3 covers 13 residues. DNA of the CDR3: TGCGCCAGCAGCCGAGAACAGGGTTCACCCCTCCACTTT. Protein: CASSREQGSPLHF.

This chain links TRBV19 with TRBJ2-7; 12 nucleotides agree with TRBD2. Losses at the gene ends were 4 bases for V and 2 bases for J; bases not matched to a gene: 3. CDR3 size: 15 residues. CDR1 and CDR2 from the germline V gene are LNHDA and SQIVND (reference sequence). CDR3 in DNA: TGTGCCAGTAGTAGGACTAGCGGGGCGACCTACGAGCAGTACTTC. Its protein is CASSRTSGATYEQYF.

V usage is TRBV7-9 and J usage is TRBJ2-7; TRBD2 aligns across 10 bases. The CDR3 consists of 15 residues. J gave up 2 bases and V 6 bases, and 7 bases lay outside the gene matches. Germline CDR1 reads SEHNR; CDR2 reads FQNEAQ (reference sequence). CDR3 coding DNA: TGTGCCAGCAGTCCAGCTAGCGGGAGTACCTACGAGCAGTACTTC. It specifies CASSPASGSTYEQYF.

The chain couples TRBV16 to TRBJ2-1; D is uncertain. CDR1 and CDR2 from the germline V gene are KGHSY and FQNENV. The CDR3 runs to 13 residues. Trimming stripped 4 bases from V and 9 bases from J, with 13 bases between. The chain's CDR3 is CASSPRGGREQFF. In DNA form, the CDR3 reads TGTGCCAGCAGCCCCCGCGGCGGCCGTGAGCAGTTCTTC.

V gene TRBV6-5 combines with J gene TRBJ2-1; TRBD1 aligns across 7 bases. Trimming at V came to 8 bases and at J to 9 bases, leaving 16 bases not matched to a gene. This CDR3 has 15 residues. Germline CDR1 MNHEY, CDR2 SVGAGI. CDR3 protein: CASADRATLRGEQFF. The DNA of the CDR3 is TGTGCCAGCGCAGACAGGGCGACCCTACGTGGTGAGCAGTTCTTC.

This clone has only a few counts. The V and J genes are TRBV29-1 and TRBJ2-3; D may be TRBD1 (6 bases). Trimming shortened V by 4 bases and J by 8 bases, and 16 bases separated the two germline ends. The CDR3 is made up of 13 amino acids. The germline V gene encodes CDR1 SQVTM and CDR2 ANQGSEA. For the CDR3, the DNA is TGCAGCGTTGCCCGGGACATATACGCTACGCAGTATTTT. Translated: CSVARDIYATQYF.

The chain links TRBV10-1 to TRBJ2-7; D might be TRBD2 (6 bases). CDR3 length equals 15 residues. With 11 bases removed from V and 2 bases from J, the gap between germline ends came to 22 bases. The germline V gene encodes CDR1 WNHNN and CDR2 SYGVQD (reference sequence). The CDR3, as DNA: TGCGCCGGCCCCCCTGGGAACGGGAGCACCTACGAGCAGTACTTC. Translated, it gives CAGPPGNGSTYEQYF.

This clone showed up just once. The chain combines TRBV18 with TRBJ2-1; D gene ambiguous. This CDR3 spans 13 amino acids. Between the trimmed V and J ends, which lost 3 bases and 5 bases, there was a span of 8 bases. Per germline, CDR1 KGHSH and CDR2 LQKENI. CDR3 nucleotides: TGTGCCAGCTCACCGTCTAGAAACAATGAGCAGTTCTTC. Its translation: CASSPSRNNEQFF.

The chain carries TRBV7-8 and TRBJ2-2, with 8 positions matching TRBD1. There are 15 residues in the CDR3. Germline trimming cut 5 bases from V and 5 bases from J; bases unmatched to any gene: 7. CDR1 and CDR2 from the germline V gene are SGHVS and FQNEAQ. The CDR3 sequence is CASSPGGQGTGELFF. CDR3 DNA: TGTGCCAGCAGCCCCGGAGGACAGGGAACCGGGGAGCTGTTTTTT. Supplemented by reference TRBV7-8 and TRBJ2-2, the full variable domain reads GAGVSQSPRYKVAKRGQDVALRCDPISGHVSLFWYQQALGQGPEFLTYFQNEAQLDKSGLPSDRFFAERPEGSVSTLKIQRTQQEDSAVYLCASSPGGQGTGELFFGEGSRLTVL.

The chain links TRBV6-5 to TRBJ2-5; 7 positions match TRBD1. Matching the DNA end better, TRBJ2-7 makes the J call doubtful. CDR3 size: 15 residues. From germline, CDR1 is MNHEY and CDR2 SVGAGI. The DNA for the CDR3 is TGTGCCAGCAGTTATTGGACAGGCGCGGTCTACGAGCAGTACTTC. Translating it yields CASSYWTGAVYEQYF.